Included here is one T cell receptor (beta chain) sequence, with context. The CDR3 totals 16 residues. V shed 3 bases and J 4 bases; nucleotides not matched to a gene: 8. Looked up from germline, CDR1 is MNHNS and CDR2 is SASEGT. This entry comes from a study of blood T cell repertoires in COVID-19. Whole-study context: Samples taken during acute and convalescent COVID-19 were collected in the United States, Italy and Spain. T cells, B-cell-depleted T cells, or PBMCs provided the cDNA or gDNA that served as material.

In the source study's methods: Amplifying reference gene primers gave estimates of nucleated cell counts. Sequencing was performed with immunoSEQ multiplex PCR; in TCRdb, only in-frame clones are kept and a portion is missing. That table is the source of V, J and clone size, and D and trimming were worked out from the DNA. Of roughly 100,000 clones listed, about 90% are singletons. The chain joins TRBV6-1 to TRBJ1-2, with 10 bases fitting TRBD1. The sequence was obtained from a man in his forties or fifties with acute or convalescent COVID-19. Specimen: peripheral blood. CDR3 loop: CASSDRMTGGGYGYTF. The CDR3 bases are TGTGCCAGCAGTGACCGGATGACAGGGGGCGGCTATGGCTACACCTTC.